Below are 14 T cell receptor beta chains sequenced from a single sample in a study of blood T cell repertoires in COVID-19. Here immunoSEQ multiplex PCR was the method, and the copy in TCRdb shows in-frame clones only, minus some. In the table there are roughly 250,000 clones, approximately 92% of which are singletons. Sequenced material: PBMCs or T cells enriched from blood (not recorded which). These receptor sequences come from a woman between 18 and 29 years old who had recovered from COVID-19.

CDR3 sequence reads: CASVATGDLFNYGYTF. Here the CDR3 DNA reads TGTGCCAGCGTCGCGACAGGGGACCTGTTTAACTATGGCTACACCTTC. This chain uses TRBV28 with TRBJ1-2; 8 bases line up with TRBD1. Unmatched junction bases numbered 12, after V lost 8 bases and J lost 1 base. The length of the CDR3 is 16 residues. CDR1 and CDR2 from the germline V gene are MDHEN and SYDVKM.

The chain uses TRBV10-3 and TRBJ2-2, with TRBD2 identical over 9 bases. The CDR3 length is 14 residues. Germline V gene sequence: CDR1 ENHRY, CDR2 SYGVKD. V lost 10 bases to trimming and J lost 1 base; unmatched junction nucleotides: 4. This chain's CDR3 is CATNSGRNTGELFF. CDR3 DNA sequence: TGTGCCACAAATAGCGGGAGGAACACCGGGGAGCTGTTTTTT.

This clone was seen more than once but under ten times. This chain uses TRBV7-9 with TRBJ1-4, with 9 bases aligning to TRBD1. Germline V gives CDR1 SEHNR, CDR2 FQNEAQ (reference sequence). Losses at the gene ends were 4 bases for V and 8 bases for J; bases not matched to a gene: 5. The CDR3 spans 14 residues. The chain's CDR3 is CASSSGQGREKLFF. The CDR3 bases are TGTGCCAGCAGCTCGGGACAGGGAAGGGAAAAACTGTTTTTT.

The chain links TRBV19 to TRBJ1-1; D remains ambiguous. V was trimmed by 1 base and J by 1 base, leaving 7 bases between them. The CDR3 has 14 residues. Germline V gene lookup returns CDR1 LNHDA and CDR2 SQIVND (reference sequence). The chain's CDR3 is CASSIGPTNTEAFF. CDR3 DNA: TGTGCCAGTAGTATAGGGCCCACGAACACTGAAGCTTTCTTT. Together with reference TRBV19 and TRBJ1-1, the CDR3 gives the full variable domain: DGGITQSPKYLFRKEGQNVTLSCEQNLNHDAMYWYRQDPGQGLRLIYYSQIVNDFQKGDIAEGYSVSREKKESFPLTVTSAQKNPTAFYLCASSIGPTNTEAFFGQGTRLTVV.

This chain joins TRBV9 and TRBJ1-4; TRBD1 might be the D (5 bases). The CDR3 is 14 residues long. Per the germline V gene, CDR1 is SGDLS and CDR2 is YYNGEE. V was clipped by 3 bases and J by 8 bases, with 14 bases between them. For the CDR3, the DNA is TGTGCCAGCAGCGGGGGACTGGGGACGGAAAAACTGTTTTTT. Translated: CASSGGLGTEKLFF.

The gene calls are TRBV6-6 and TRBJ1-6; no clear D. V lost 2 bases and J lost 7, with 15 bases in between. This CDR3 region has 16 residues. The V gene's germline CDR1 is MNHNY and CDR2 SVGAGI (reference sequence). Here the CDR3 reads CASSYAGSPGNSPLHF. The CDR3 DNA sequence: TGTGCCAGCAGTTACGCCGGTAGTCCCGGGAATTCACCCCTCCACTTT.

The DNA for the CDR3 is TGTGCCAGCAGCCCGGGACAGGGCCTCCAGGAGACCCAGTACTTC. Translated: CASSPGQGLQETQYF. This sequence joins TRBV7-9 and TRBJ2-5; 9 positions agree with TRBD1. In germline, CDR1 is SEHNR, CDR2 FQNEAQ (reference sequence). V lost 5 bases and J lost 5; bases outside the gene matches: 9. There are 15 residues in the CDR3.

The rearrangement uses TRBV6-4 and TRBJ2-7, with 7 positions matching TRBD2. CDR1 MRHNA and CDR2 SNTAGT come from the germline V gene. V lost 4 bases and J lost 0; bases outside the gene matches: 6. The CDR3 contains 15 residues. In DNA form, the CDR3 reads TGTGCCAGCAGTGCCTCGGCTAGCGGCTCCTACGAGCAGTACTTC. It translates to CASSASASGSYEQYF.

This clone was found once. This sequence joins TRBV19 and TRBJ2-3, with a possible D match to TRBD2 (5 bases). V lost 6 bases and J 5 bases, leaving 12 bases between the germline ends. Germline lookup yields CDR1 LNHDA and CDR2 SQIVND (reference sequence). CDR3 size: 13 residues. The CDR3 here is CASRGSAGDTQYF. The CDR3 DNA sequence: TGTGCCAGTAGAGGTAGCGCCGGAGATACGCAGTATTTT.

The genes are TRBV3-1 (or the pseudogene TRBV3-2) and TRBJ1-3; 9 bases are shared with TRBD1. CDR1 and CDR2 (germline): LGHDT, YNNKEL (reference sequence). This CDR3 region has 17 residues. J was trimmed by 1 base and V by 3 bases; bases with no gene match: 7. The CDR3 nucleotides read TGTGCCAGCAGCCACTACCGACAGGGGGTATCTGGAAACACCATATATTTT. Protein sequence: CASSHYRQGVSGNTIYF.

This clone occurred once. The chain links TRBV27 to TRBJ1-5; D remains unclear. Germline CDR1 MNHEY, CDR2 SMNVEV (reference sequence). V was cut by 5 bases and J by 3 bases, with 11 bases left in between. The CDR3 extends over 14 amino acids. CDR3 region: CASSIRGSNQPQHF. The CDR3 DNA reads TGTGCCAGCAGTATACGGGGATCCAATCAGCCCCAGCATTTT.

The chain couples TRBV19 to TRBJ1-5; 7 bases agree with TRBD1. Trimming removed 5 bases from V and 3 bases from J; junction bases left unmatched: 4. Germline CDR1 is LNHDA and CDR2 is SQIVND (reference sequence). CDR3 length: 14 residues. This chain's CDR3 is CASSEGANNQPQHF. CDR3 bases: TGTGCCAGTAGTGAGGGGGCGAACAATCAGCCCCAGCATTTT.

In this sample, this clone turned up once. This chain links TRBV4-2 with TRBJ2-6; TRBD1 is a possible D gene (6 bases). Deletions cut 3 bases from V and 1 base from J, with 10 bases between. This CDR3 spans 16 amino acids. The germline CDR1 and CDR2 sequences are LGHNA and YNFKEQ. The CDR3 region has the DNA TGTGCCAGCAGCCAGATAGGACAGTCTGGGGCCAACGTCCTGACTTTC. Protein: CASSQIGQSGANVLTF.

This sequence joins TRBV27 and TRBJ2-2; 8 positions match TRBD1. This CDR3 has 15 residues. The junction had 7 bases not matched to a gene; V was cut back by 6 bases and J by 4 bases. Per the germline V gene, CDR1 is MNHEY and CDR2 is SMNVEV (reference sequence). The CDR3 is CASRSAGGITGELFF. The CDR3 coding sequence is TGTGCCAGCAGATCGGCAGGGGGCATCACCGGGGAGCTGTTTTTT.